The clone carrying this T cell receptor beta chain was seen repeatedly, ten times or more. These data are taken from a study of T cells after yellow fever vaccination. Each CDR3 protein is one row after TCRdb ran MiXCR on the 5' RACE reads. The data show some 500,000 distinct CDR3 sequences, with roughly 13% seen just once and over 12% held by the top ten. CDR1 is MNHEY, CDR2 SMNVEV, per germline (reference sequence). V gave up 6 bases and J gave up 3 bases; unmatched junction bases: 6. CDR3 size: 16 residues. The chain employs TRBV27 and TRBJ2-3, with TRBD2 matching over 13 bases. This receptor was identified in a man between 25 and 39 years old who received the YFV17D yellow fever vaccine. Sequenced material: PBMCs, taken on the day of the yellow fever booster vaccination. The CDR3 loop is CASRPTSGRRTDTQYF. The CDR3 DNA sequence: TGTGCCAGCAGGCCGACTAGCGGGAGGAGGACAGATACGCAGTATTTT.